This T cell receptor beta chain was obtained from a study of cytomegalovirus exposure and HLA in healthy donors. General study points: Earlier analysis found most TCR beta V segments productive about 87% or about 30% of the time.

With 60 Vbeta and 13 Jbeta primers, the PCR was carried out. The assay was immunoSEQ multiplex PCR, and TCRdb's table has in-frame clones only and misses some. The table shows some 150,000 clones, with about 64% occurring only once. V lost 4 bases to trimming and J lost 6 bases; unmatched junction nucleotides: 6. CDR3 size: 14 residues. Germline V CDR1 and CDR2: SGDLS, YYNGEE. In the case of this clone: What it binds is not known.

The chain couples TRBV9 to TRBJ2-1; 8 nucleotides line up with TRBD1. This sequence originates from a woman in her forties in good health and CMV-seronegative. The sample taken for sequencing was PBMCs. The CDR3 DNA is TGTGCCAGCAGCTTCGGACAGGGAGCCAATGAGCAGTTCTTC. Translating it yields CASSFGQGANEQFF.